What follows are 3 T cell receptor beta chains derived from one specimen sequenced in a study of tumor and adjacent non-tumor tissue in lung cancer. This sample's RNA came from whole unsorted tissue. This non-tumor lung sample came from over 3 cm beyond the tumor edge. A modified ARM-PCR protocol with three rounds of nested PCR amplified TCRbeta. TCRdb re-called the multiplex PCR reads through MiXCR, storing one row per CDR3 protein. The top ten hold about a fifth of the sample, which has fewer than 90,000 distinct CDR3 sequences, about 77% seen once. Sequenced material: distant non-tumor lung tissue. These receptor sequences come from a woman aged 45-59 years with non-small cell lung cancer.

This chain joins TRBV7-2 and TRBJ2-3; D might be TRBD1 (6 bases). CDR1 is SGHTA, CDR2 FQGNSA, per germline. This CDR3 comprises 16 residues. V dropped 3 bases and J dropped 0 bases, with 13 bases sitting between them. The CDR3 DNA is TGTGCCAGCAGCTTGAGGGGGTTAGGGAGCACAGATACGCAGTATTTT. Its translation is CASSLRGLGSTDTQYF. The variable domain in full, completed from reference TRBV7-2 and TRBJ2-3, reads GAGVSQSPSNKVTEKGKDVELRCDPISGHTALYWYRQSLGQGLEFLIYFQGNSAPDKSGLPSDRFSAERTGGSVSTLTIQRTQQEDSAVYLCASSLRGLGSTDTQYFGPGTRLTVL.

The chain recombines TRBV2 with TRBJ2-1; D unclear. CDR3 length: 14 amino acids. Germline-derived CDR1 and CDR2 are SNHLY and FYNNEI. Trimming cost V 3 bases and J 3 bases, with 9 bases left between them. The DNA of the CDR3 is TGTGCCAGCAGTGAGTCTAGTATCTACAATGAGCAGTTCTTC. Translation gives CASSESSIYNEQFF.

In its sample, this clonotype was seen many times. The chain uses TRBV6-5 and TRBJ2-3; D gene uncertain. CDR1 and CDR2 from the germline V gene are MNHEY and SVGAGI. Trimming cost V 6 bases and J 6 bases, with 13 bases left between them. The CDR3 totals 13 residues. The CDR3 reads CASSSRASDTQYF. CDR3 nucleotide sequence: TGTGCCAGCAGCTCGAGAGCTTCGGATACGCAGTATTTT.